This TCR beta chain was observed in a study of cytomegalovirus exposure and HLA in healthy donors. There are 13 residues in the CDR3. V was shortened by 7 bases and J by 3 bases, with 12 bases between the two germline ends. From germline, CDR1 is SEHNR and CDR2 FQNEAQ (reference sequence). In the PCR, 60 Vbeta and 13 Jbeta primers were used. Method: immunoSEQ multiplex PCR; TCRdb's copy keeps in-frame clones and lacks some. The data hold roughly 200,000 clones, with approximately 70% observed a single time. This clone was recorded once. The chain has TRBV7-9 and TRBJ1-2, with D possibly being TRBD1 (5 bases). Material for sequencing was PBMCs. This clonotype originated in a woman aged 30 to 39 in good health and CMV-seronegative. The CDR3 bases are TGTGCCAGCACCCTAGACAGAGACTATGGCTACACCTTC. Translating gives CASTLDRDYGYTF.